This T cell receptor beta chain was obtained from a study of monozygotic twins with inflammatory bowel disease (dated by TCRdb to between 2017 and 2020). With regard to the full study: In total, some 30 monozygotic twin pairs made up the full study: 19 Danish pairs, all IBD-discordant, plus nine German pairs, of which four were IBD-concordant and five were IBD-discordant. Each individual had, on average, about 151 000 unique TCRalpha sequences and 181 000 unique TCRbeta sequences available for analysis. The search for disease-associated traits relied mainly on comparing, within discordant pairs, IBD patients with their genetically identical healthy co-twins. The study at large found these results: Compared with healthy twins, IBD patients had fewer clonotypes in common with other individuals, a difference most pronounced in patients showing signs of disease activity. Repertoire similarity did not differ between concordant and discordant twins, which could be due to limited statistical power. Background noise and inter-individual variability may have been introduced into the repertoires by the differing immunosuppressive treatments among patients. IBD patients had lower TCRbeta repertoire diversity, measured by the inverse Simpson index, than their healthy co-twins. The analysis was unable to tell different T cell subtypes apart. No single strong signal or clonotype linked to IBD turned up in the results, so the idea that one exists was not supported.

About this clonotype itself: Its antigen remains undetermined.

From each donor, a roughly 2.6 ml peripheral blood sample was collected into PAXgene tubes and stored at -80 degrees C. Without any T cell sorting, total RNA was extracted from whole blood using the PAXgene blood miRNA kit on an automated QIAcube. Peripheral blood from monozygotic twin pairs, either concordant or discordant for inflammatory bowel disease, underwent deep TCRalpha and TCRbeta repertoire profiling that used unique molecular barcoding. Smoking habits were recorded for all twin pairs, with individuals classified as current, former or never smokers. Libraries were prepared through 5' RACE. The input for every TCR library was roughly 4,000 ng of total RNA. For each sample, cDNA synthesis with SMARTScribe reverse transcriptase was split into eight separate reactions. During cDNA synthesis, template switching was used to introduce unique molecular identifiers that contained a 6-nucleotide sample barcode. Amplification of TCRalpha and TCRbeta cDNA involved two nested PCRs of roughly 16 and 10 cycles, and each PCR was followed by bead purification. Before amplification, the cDNA was treated with uracil DNA-glycosylase and purified using the QIAquick PCR purification kit. The second PCR added Illumina TruSeq-compatible adapters along with sample-specific barcodes. TapeStation and Qubit were used to check library quality and concentration, and approximately 5 ng of each library went into the pool. Sequencing of pooled libraries was carried out on an Illumina HiSeq2500 single-index Rapid Run using 2 x 100 bp reads and custom sequencing primers. As for the original processing: UMI-based consensus assembly with MiGEC version 1.2.6 was used to correct PCR and sequencing errors. V(D)J alignment, clonotype assembly and CDR3 extraction were performed with MiXCR version 2.1.1. To normalise gene usage, clonotype sharing and MAIT/NKT TCR abundance, the analysis used the top 1000, 10 000 and 20 000 clonotypes per sample. After downsampling to 27 000 UMIs, diversity was calculated as the inverse Simpson index using the vegan R package. Paired Mann-Whitney U tests were applied to discordant twin pairs, with Benjamini-Hochberg correction for multiple testing. TCRdb reprocessed the reads, and each CDR3 protein sequence is entered once, without DNA. TCRdb, not the authors, supplied the V and J calls. The sample's clone listing holds about 380,000 distinct CDR3 sequences. The top ten hold 2% to 3% of the sample.

In the germline V gene, CDR1 corresponds to MNHEY and CDR2 to SVGEGT. Including the terminal cysteine and phenylalanine, the CDR3 comprises 12 residues. No DNA sequence is on record. This TCR was sampled from a human donor with ulcerative colitis or Crohn's disease, or a healthy co-twin of an affected twin (not recorded which). This receptor chain uses TRBV6-2 or TRBV6-3 and TRBJ2-3; the D call from TCRdb, TRBD1, cannot be confirmed without DNA. The sample taken for sequencing was blood. CDR3 reads: CASRPRRDTQYF.